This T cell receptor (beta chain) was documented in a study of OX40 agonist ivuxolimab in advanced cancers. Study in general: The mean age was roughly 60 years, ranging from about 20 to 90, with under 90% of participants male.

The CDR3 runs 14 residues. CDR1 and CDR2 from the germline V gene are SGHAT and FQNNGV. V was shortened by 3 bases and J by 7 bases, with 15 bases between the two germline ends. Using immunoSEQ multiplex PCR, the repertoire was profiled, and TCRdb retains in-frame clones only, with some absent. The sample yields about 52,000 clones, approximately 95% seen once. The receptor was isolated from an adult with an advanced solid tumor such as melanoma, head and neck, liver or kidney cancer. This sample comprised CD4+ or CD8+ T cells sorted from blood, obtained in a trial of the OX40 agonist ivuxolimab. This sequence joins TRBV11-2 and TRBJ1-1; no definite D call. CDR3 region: CASSFTPRALEAFF. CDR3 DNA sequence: TGTGCCAGCAGCTTCACCCCGAGGGCTCTTGAAGCTTTCTTT.